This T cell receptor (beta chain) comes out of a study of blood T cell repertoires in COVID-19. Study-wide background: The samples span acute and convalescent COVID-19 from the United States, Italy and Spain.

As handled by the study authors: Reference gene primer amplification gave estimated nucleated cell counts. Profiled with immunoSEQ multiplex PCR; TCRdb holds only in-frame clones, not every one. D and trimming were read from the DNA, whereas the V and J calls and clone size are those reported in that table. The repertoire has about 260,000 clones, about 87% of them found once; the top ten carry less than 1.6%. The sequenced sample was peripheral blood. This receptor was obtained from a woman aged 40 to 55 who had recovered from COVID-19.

CDR3 DNA: TGCGCCAGCAGCCCCCGGACAGGGGGTGCCGGGGAGCTGTTTTTT. Encoded protein: CASSPRTGGAGELFF. J is TRBJ2-2 and V is TRBV5-1, with 10 bases lining up with TRBD1. Unmatched junction bases numbered 6, after V lost 4 bases and J lost 6 bases. The CDR3 extends over 15 amino acids. Germline CDR1 is SGHRS and CDR2 is YFSETQ. Full variable domain (remainder filled in from reference TRBV5-1 and TRBJ2-2): KAGVTQTPRYLIKTRGQQVTLSCSPISGHRSVSWYQQTPGQGLQFLFEYFSETQRNKGNFPGRFSGRQFSNSRSEMNVSTLELGDSALYLCASSPRTGGAGELFFGEGSRLTVL.